Reported below is one T cell receptor beta chain. The germline CDR1 and CDR2 sequences are ENHRY and SYGVKD. Trimming took 0 bases from V and 3 from J, leaving 21 bases between them. This CDR3 contains 18 residues. Sequencing of TCR beta was carried out in blood CD8+ and CD4+ T cells. The data derive from a study of CD8 T cells in Susac syndrome. Reverse transcription of roughly 0.5 to 1 ug RNA used random hexamers. Across 54 Vbeta and 13 Jbeta, immunoSEQ multiplex PCR amplified TCR beta CDR3. MiXCR was run by TCRdb on the immunoSEQ multiplex PCR reads, yielding one entry per CDR3 protein. Of 150,000 or so distinct CDR3 sequences listed, approximately 94% were seen once; the top ten hold about 0.19%.

J is TRBJ2-7 and V is TRBV10-3; D is perhaps TRBD1 (6 bases). The source is a human donor with multiple sclerosis. The sequenced sample consisted of CD8+ T cells from PBMCs. The CDR3 region is CAISESLTQGGVLYEQYF. The CDR3 nucleotides are TGTGCCATCAGTGAGTCGTTAACCCAAGGGGGAGTCCTCTACGAGCAGTACTTC.